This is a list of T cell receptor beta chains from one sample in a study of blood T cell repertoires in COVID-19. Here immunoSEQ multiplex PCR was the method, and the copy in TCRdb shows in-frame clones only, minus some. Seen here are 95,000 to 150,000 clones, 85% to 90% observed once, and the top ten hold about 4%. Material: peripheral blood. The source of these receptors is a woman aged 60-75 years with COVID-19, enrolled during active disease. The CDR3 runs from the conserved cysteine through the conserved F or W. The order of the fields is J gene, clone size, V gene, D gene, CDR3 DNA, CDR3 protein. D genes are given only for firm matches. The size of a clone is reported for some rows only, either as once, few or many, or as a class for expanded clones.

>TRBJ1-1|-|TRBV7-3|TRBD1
TGTGCCAGCAGCCCGGGGACAGTCACTGAAGCTTTCTTT
CASSPGTVTEAFF
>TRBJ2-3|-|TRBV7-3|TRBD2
TGTGCCTGCAAGCTAGCGGGGGACGATACGCAGTATTTT
CACKLAGDDTQYF
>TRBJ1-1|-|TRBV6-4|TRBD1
TGTGCCAGCAGTGAGGTCTATACAGGGGGATGGACTGAAGCTTTCTTT
CASSEVYTGGWTEAFF
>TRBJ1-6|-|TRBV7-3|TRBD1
TGTGCCAGCAGCTCGACAGGGAATTCACCCCTCCACTTT
CASSSTGNSPLHF
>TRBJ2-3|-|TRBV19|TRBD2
TGTGCCAGCCGAGGCGGGGGTCAAGATACGCAGTATTTT
CASRGGGQDTQYF
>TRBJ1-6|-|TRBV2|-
TGTGCCAGCAATAGGGAGACTCGCTATAATTCACCCCTCCACTTT
CASNRETRYNSPLHF
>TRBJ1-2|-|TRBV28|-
TGTGCCACCTTCTACTACGCGCGTGGCTACACCTTC
CATFYYARGYTF
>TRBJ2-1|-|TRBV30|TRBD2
TGTGCCTGGAGTATCCAAGTAGGCAGCGGGGTGGGGTTCTTC
CAWSIQVGSGVGFF
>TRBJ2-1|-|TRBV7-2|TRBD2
TGTGCCAGCAGCTTAGAAGCGGGGGGTGCCTACAATGAGCAGTTCTTC
CASSLEAGGAYNEQFF
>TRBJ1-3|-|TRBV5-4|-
TGTGCCAGCAGCTTGCCATCAGCGGGAAACACCATATATTTT
CASSLPSAGNTIYF
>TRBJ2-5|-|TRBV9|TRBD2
TGTGCCAGCAGCGTGAGCATAGCGGGGGGCGGGGAGACCCAGTACTTC
CASSVSIAGGGETQYF
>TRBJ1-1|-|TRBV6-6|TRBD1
TGTGCCAGCAGTCCTAAGGGGGCGCCGGGCACTGAAGCTTTCTTT
CASSPKGAPGTEAFF
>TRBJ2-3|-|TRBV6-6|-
TGTGCCAGCAGTACTACCGGTATGAGCACAGATACGCAGTATTTT
CASSTTGMSTDTQYF
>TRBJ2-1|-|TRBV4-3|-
TGCGCCAGCAGCCAAGATAGAGGCTCCTACAATGAGCAGTTCTTC
CASSQDRGSYNEQFF
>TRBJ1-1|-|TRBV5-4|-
TGTGCCAGCAGCTTGCACACAAGTAACACTGAAGCTTTCTTT
CASSLHTSNTEAFF
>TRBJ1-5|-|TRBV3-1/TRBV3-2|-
TGTGCCAGCAGCCAAGGCACGTTTAGGACGGGGCAGCCCCAGCATTTT
CASSQGTFRTGQPQHF
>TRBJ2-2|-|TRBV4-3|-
TGCGCCAGCAGCCAAGATATTCTTCTGAACACCGGGGAGCTGTTTTTT
CASSQDILLNTGELFF
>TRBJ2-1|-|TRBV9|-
TGTGCCAGCAGCGTAGGAGGGTCCCATCACAATGAGCAGTTCTTC
CASSVGGSHHNEQFF
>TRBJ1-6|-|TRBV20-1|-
TGCAGTGCTAGTGACCAGGCTAATTCACCCCTCCACTTT
CSASDQANSPLHF
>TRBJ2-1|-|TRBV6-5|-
TGTGCCAGCAGTTACAACATAAGAGGAGAATACAATGAGCAGTTCTTC
CASSYNIRGEYNEQFF
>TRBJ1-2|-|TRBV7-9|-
TGTGCCAGCAGTCCAACCTCGGGGTGGATTAATGGCTACACCTTC
CASSPTSGWINGYTF
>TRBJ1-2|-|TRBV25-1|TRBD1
TGTGCCAGCAGTGAGGGGACAGGGGGGATCGTTGGCTACACCTTC
CASSEGTGGIVGYTF
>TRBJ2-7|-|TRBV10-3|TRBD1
TGTGCCATCAGTGGGACAGGGGATACCTACGAGCAGTACTTC
CAISGTGDTYEQYF
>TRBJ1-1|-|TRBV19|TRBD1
TGTGCCAGTAGTATGGACAGGGGCAGTACTGAAGCTTTCTTT
CASSMDRGSTEAFF
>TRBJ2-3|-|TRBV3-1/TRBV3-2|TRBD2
TGTGCCAGCAGCCAAGGACTAGCGGGGGGTCCTAGCACAGATACGCAGTATTTT
CASSQGLAGGPSTDTQYF
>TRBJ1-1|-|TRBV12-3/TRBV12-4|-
TGTGCCAGTTTTTCTTTTTCGGAAGCTTTCTTT
CASFSFSEAFF
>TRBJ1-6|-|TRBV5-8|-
TGTGCCAGCACCCCACGTGCTGCGGCCTCTTATAATTCACCCCTCCACTTT
CASTPRAAASYNSPLHF
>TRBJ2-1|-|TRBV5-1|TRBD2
TGCGCCAGCAGCATAGGGACTAGCGGGGGGGCCGATGAGCAGTTCTTC
CASSIGTSGGADEQFF
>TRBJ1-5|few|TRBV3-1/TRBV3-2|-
TGTGCCAGCAGCCAAGACAGAAATCAGCCCCAGCATTTT
CASSQDRNQPQHF
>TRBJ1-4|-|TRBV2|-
TGTGCCAGCACTGGGACACGGTCGAAGAATGAAAAACTGTTTTTT
CASTGTRSKNEKLFF
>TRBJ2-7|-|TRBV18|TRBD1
TGTGCCAGCTCACCTGCGACAGGGACCGCCGAGCAGTACTTC
CASSPATGTAEQYF
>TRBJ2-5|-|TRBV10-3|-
TGTGCCATCAGTGAGTTCCCCTCTTCAGGGGACCAAGAGACCCAGTACTTC
CAISEFPSSGDQETQYF
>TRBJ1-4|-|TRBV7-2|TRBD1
TGTGCCAGCAGCTCTACCGGGACAGGGTACGAAAAACTGTTTTTT
CASSSTGTGYEKLFF
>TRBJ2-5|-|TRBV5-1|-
TGCGCCAGCAGCACCAATGGGGGGTTCGAGACCCAGTACTTC
CASSTNGGFETQYF
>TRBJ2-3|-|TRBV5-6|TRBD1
TGTGCCAGCAGCTTCGGAGACAGGGGCACAGATACGCAGTATTTT
CASSFGDRGTDTQYF
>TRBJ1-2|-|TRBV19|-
TGTGCCACTCACGCCGGTATCGGCTACACCTTC
CATHAGIGYTF
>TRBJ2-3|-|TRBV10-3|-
TGTGCCATCAGTGCAGCAGATACGCAGTATTTT
CAISAADTQYF
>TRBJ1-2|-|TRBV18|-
TGTGCCAGCTCACCACGGGAGGGTATTAACTATGGCTACACCTTC
CASSPREGINYGYTF
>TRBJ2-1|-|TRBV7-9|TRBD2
TGTGCCAGCAGCTTACTAGCGGGGGGAAATGAGCAGTTCTTC
CASSLLAGGNEQFF
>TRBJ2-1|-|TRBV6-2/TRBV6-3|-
TGTGCCAGCAGCCCGCCTCAGCGGAGCGAGCAGTTCTTC
CASSPPQRSEQFF